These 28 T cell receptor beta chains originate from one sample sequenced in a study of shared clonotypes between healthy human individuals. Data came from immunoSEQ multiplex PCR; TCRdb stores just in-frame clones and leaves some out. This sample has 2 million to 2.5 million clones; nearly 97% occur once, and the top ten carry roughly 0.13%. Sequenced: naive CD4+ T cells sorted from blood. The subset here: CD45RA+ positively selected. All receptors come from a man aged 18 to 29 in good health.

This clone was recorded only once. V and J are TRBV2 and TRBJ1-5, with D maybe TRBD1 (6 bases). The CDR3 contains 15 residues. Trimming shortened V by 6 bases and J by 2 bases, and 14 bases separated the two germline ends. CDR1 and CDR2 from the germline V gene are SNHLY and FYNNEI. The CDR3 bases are TGTGCCAGCAGGGAGGGGGGATTAGGCAATCAGCCCCAGCATTTT. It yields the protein CASREGGLGNQPQHF.

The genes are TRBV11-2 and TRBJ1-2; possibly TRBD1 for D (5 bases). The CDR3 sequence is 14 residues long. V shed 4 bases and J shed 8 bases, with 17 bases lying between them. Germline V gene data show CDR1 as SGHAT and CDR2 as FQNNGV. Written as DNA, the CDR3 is TGTGCCAGCAGCTCCCAGCCCGGGACTGGCGGCTACACCTTC. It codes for CASSSQPGTGGYTF.

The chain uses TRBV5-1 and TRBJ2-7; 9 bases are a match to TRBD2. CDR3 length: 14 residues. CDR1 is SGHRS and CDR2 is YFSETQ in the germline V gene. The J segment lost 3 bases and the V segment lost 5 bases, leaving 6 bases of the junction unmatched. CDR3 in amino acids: CASSIERGDYEQYF. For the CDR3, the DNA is TGCGCCAGCAGTATAGAGCGGGGGGACTACGAGCAGTACTTC.

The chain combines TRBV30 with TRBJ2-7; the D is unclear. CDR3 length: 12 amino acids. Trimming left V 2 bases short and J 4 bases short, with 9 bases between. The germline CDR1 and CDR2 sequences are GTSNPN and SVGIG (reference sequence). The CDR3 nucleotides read TGTGCCTGGAGTCCGGGCCATTACGAGCAGTACTTC. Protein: CAWSPGHYEQYF.

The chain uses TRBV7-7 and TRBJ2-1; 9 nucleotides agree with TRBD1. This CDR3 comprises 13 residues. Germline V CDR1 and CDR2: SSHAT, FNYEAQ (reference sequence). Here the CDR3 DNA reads TGTGCTAGCTCGGACAGGGGTCGGAATGAGCAGTTCTTC. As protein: CASSDRGRNEQFF.

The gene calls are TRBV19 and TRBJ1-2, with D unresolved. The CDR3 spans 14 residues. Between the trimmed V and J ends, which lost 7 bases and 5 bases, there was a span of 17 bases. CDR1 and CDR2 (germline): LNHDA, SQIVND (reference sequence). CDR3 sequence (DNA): TGTGCCAGTACTCCCGACACTGCCTCTTATGGCTACACCTTC. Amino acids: CASTPDTASYGYTF.

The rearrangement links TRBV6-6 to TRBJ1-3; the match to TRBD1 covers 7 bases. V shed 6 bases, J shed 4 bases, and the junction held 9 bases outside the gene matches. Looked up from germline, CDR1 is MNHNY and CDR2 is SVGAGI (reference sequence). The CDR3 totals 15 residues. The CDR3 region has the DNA TGTGCCAGCAGGTTTACAGGGGTCGAAGGAAACACCATATATTTT. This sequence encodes CASRFTGVEGNTIYF.

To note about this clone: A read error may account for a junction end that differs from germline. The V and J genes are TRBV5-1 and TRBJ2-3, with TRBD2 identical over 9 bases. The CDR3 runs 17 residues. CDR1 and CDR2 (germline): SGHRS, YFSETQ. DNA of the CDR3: TGCGCCAGCAGCTTCGATAGCGGGGGCTCTTCCACAGATATGCAGTATTTT. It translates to CASSFDSGGSSTDMQYF.

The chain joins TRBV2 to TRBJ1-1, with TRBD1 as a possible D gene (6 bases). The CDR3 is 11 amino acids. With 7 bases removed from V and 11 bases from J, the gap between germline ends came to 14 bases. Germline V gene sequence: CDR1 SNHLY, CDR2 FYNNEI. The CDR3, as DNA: TGTGCCAGCAATCGGGCAGGGGACGCTTTCTTT. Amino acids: CASNRAGDAFF.

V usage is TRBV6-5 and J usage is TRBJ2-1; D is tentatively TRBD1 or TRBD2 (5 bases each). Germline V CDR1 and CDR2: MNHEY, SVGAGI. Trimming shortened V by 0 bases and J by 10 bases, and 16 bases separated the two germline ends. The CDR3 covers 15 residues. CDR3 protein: CASSYSRPTGREQFF. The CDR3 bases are TGTGCCAGCAGTTACTCGAGACCGACGGGACGAGAGCAGTTCTTC.

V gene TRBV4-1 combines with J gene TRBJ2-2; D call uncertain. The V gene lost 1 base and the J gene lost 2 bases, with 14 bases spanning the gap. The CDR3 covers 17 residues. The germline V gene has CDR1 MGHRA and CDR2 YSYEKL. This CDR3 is CASSQGRARSNTGELFF. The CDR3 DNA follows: TGCGCCAGCAGCCAAGGAAGGGCCAGGTCCAACACCGGGGAGCTGTTTTTT.

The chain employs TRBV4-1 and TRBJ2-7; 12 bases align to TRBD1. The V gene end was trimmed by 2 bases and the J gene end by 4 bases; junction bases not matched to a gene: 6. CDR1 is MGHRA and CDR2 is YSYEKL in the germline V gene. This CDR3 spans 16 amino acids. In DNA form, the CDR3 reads TGCGCCAGCAGCCAACTCGGGACAGGGGGCATGTACGAGCAGTACTTC. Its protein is CASSQLGTGGMYEQYF.

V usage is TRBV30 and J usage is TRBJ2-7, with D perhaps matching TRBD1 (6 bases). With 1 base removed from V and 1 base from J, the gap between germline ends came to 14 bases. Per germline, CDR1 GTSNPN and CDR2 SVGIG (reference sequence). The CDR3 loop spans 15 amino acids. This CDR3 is CAWSGGQGPSYEQYF. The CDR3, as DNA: TGTGCCTGGAGTGGGGGGCAGGGCCCTTCCTACGAGCAGTACTTC.

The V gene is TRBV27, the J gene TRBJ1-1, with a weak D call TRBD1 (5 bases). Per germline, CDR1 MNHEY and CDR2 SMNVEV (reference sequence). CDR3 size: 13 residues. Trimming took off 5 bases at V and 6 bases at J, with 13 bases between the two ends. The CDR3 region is CASSPRSGAEAFF. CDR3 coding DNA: TGTGCCAGCAGTCCTCGGTCGGGGGCTGAAGCTTTCTTT.

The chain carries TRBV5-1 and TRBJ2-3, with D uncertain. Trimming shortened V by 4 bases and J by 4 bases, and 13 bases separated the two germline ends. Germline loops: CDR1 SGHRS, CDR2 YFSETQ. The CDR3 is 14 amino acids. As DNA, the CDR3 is TGCGCCAGCAGCGCTGGACCCTCCGCAGATACGCAGTATTTT. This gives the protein CASSAGPSADTQYF.

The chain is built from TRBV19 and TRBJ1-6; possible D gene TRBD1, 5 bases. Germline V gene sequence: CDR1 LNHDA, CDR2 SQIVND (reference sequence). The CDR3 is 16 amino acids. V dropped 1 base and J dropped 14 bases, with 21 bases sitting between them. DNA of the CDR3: TGTGCCAGTAGTATAGGGGTTACAGGCCCCCAAGATACCCTCCACTTT. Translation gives CASSIGVTGPQDTLHF. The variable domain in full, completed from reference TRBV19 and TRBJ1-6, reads DGGITQSPKYLFRKEGQNVTLSCEQNLNHDAMYWYRQDPGQGLRLIYYSQIVNDFQKGDIAEGYSVSREKKESFPLTVTSAQKNPTAFYLCASSIGVTGPQDTLHFGNGTRLTVT.

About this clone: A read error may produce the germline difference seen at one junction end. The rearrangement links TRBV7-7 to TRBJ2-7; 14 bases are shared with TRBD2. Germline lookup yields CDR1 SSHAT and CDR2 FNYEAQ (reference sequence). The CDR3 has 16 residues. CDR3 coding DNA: TGTGCTAGCAGCCCCTCGGGACTAGCGGGAGCAGCCGAGCAGTACTTC. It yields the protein CASSPSGLAGAAEQYF.

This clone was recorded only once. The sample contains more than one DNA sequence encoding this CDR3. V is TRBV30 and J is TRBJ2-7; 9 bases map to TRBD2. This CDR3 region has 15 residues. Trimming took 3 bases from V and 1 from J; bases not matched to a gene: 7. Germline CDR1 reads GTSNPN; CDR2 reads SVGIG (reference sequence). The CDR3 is CAWSEGLAGSYEQYF. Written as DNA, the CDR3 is TGTGCCTGGAGCGAAGGGCTAGCGGGGTCCTACGAGCAGTACTTC.

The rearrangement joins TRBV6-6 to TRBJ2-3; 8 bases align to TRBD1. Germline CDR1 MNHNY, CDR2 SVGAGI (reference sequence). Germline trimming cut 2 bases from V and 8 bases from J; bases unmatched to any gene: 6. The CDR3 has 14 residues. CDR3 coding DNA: TGTGCCAGCAGTTACCAGGGGGCGGTAGGTACGCAGTATTTT. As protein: CASSYQGAVGTQYF.

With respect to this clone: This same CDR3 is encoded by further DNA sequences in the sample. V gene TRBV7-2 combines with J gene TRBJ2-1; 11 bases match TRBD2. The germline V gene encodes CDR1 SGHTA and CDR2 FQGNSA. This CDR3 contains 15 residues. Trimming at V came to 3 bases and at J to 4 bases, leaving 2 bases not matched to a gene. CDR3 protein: CASSFGTSGYNEQFF. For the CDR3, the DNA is TGTGCCAGCAGCTTTGGGACTAGCGGATACAATGAGCAGTTCTTC.

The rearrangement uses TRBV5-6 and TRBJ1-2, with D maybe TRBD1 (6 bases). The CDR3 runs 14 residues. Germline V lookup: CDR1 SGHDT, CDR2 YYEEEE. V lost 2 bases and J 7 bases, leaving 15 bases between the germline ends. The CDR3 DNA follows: TGTGCCAGCAGCTTACAGGGCTCCTCGCGTGGCTACACCTTC. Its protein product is CASSLQGSSRGYTF.

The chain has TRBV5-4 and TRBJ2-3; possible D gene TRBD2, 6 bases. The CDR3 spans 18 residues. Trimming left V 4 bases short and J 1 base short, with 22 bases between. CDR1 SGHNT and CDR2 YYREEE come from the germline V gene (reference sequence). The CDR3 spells CASSVHPLALQGTDTQYF. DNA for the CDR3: TGTGCCAGCAGCGTTCATCCTCTAGCGCTTCAGGGCACAGATACGCAGTATTTT.

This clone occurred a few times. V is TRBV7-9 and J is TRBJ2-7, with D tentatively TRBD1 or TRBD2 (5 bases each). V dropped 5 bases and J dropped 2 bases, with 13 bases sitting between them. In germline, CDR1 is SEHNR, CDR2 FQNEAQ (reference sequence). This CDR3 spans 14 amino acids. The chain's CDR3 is CASSPDLGAYEQYF. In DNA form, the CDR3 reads TGTGCCAGCAGCCCAGACCTGGGGGCCTACGAGCAGTACTTC.

The CDR3 sequence is CASSAEAGSGNTIYF. The CDR3 nucleotides are TGTGCCAGCAGTGCGGAAGCGGGTTCTGGAAACACCATATATTTT. The chain is built from TRBV2 and TRBJ1-3, with D unclear. Trimming took 4 bases from V and 1 from J, leaving 11 bases between them. The CDR3 length is 15 residues. Germline V gene sequence: CDR1 SNHLY, CDR2 FYNNEI.

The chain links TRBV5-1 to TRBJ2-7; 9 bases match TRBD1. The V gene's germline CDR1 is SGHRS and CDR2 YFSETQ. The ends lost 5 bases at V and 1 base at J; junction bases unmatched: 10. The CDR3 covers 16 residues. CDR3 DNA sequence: TGCGCCAGCAGTAAGACCGGGACAGGGATGTCCTACGAGCAGTACTTC. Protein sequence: CASSKTGTGMSYEQYF.

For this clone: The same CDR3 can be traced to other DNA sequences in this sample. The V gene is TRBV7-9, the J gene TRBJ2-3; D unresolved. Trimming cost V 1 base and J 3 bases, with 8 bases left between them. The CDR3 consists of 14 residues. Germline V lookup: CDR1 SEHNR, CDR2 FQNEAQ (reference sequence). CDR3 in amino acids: CASSLGVGTDTQYF. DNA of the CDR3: TGTGCCAGCAGCTTAGGTGTAGGGACAGATACGCAGTATTTT.

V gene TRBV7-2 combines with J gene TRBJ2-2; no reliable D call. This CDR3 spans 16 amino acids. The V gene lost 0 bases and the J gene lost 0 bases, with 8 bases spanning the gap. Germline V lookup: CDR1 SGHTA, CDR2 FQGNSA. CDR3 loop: CASSLAGLPNTGELFF. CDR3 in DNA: TGTGCCAGCAGCTTAGCTGGGCTCCCGAACACCGGGGAGCTGTTTTTT.

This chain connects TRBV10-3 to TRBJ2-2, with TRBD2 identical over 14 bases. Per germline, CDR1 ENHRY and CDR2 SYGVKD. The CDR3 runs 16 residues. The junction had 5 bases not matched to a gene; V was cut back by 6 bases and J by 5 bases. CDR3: CAIRGTSGSWTGELFF. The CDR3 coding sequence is TGTGCCATCAGGGGGACTAGCGGGAGTTGGACCGGGGAGCTGTTTTTT.